These 21 T cell receptor beta chains share one sample of origin, sequenced in a study of T cell responses to AZD1222 COVID-19 vaccine. TCRdb's table, derived via immunoSEQ multiplex PCR, lists solely in-frame clones and lacks some. The sample records 75,000 to 100,000 clones, roughly 84% being singletons. Sequencing used peripheral blood, obtained on day 0 of AZD1222 vaccination. Every receptor here comes from an adult in good health.

The chain uses TRBV9 and TRBJ1-6; possible D gene TRBD1, 6 bases. The CDR3 spans 15 residues. Germline V CDR1 and CDR2: SGDLS, YYNGEE. Trimming cost V 3 bases and J 5 bases, with 12 bases left between them. The CDR3 here is CASSARGGDNSPLHF. The DNA for the CDR3 is TGTGCCAGCAGCGCCCGAGGGGGTGATAATTCACCCCTCCACTTT.

The chain links TRBV6-5 to TRBJ2-7, with 7 nucleotides matching TRBD1. The CDR3 is 14 residues long. In germline, CDR1 is MNHEY, CDR2 SVGAGI. Trimming removed 4 bases from V and 0 bases from J; junction bases left unmatched: 3. The CDR3 spells CASSWTGSSYEQYF. The CDR3 bases are TGTGCCAGCAGTTGGACAGGAAGCTCCTACGAGCAGTACTTC.

This clone has more than one count but fewer than ten. This chain joins TRBV7-9 and TRBJ2-7; 7 nucleotides agree with TRBD1. The CDR3 runs 15 residues. Germline lookup yields CDR1 SEHNR and CDR2 FQNEAQ (reference sequence). The J segment lost 3 bases and the V segment lost 5 bases, leaving 10 bases of the junction unmatched. CDR3 protein: CASSPGQKISYEQYF. The CDR3 region has the DNA TGTGCCAGCAGCCCGGGACAGAAAATTAGCTACGAGCAGTACTTC.

The chain uses TRBV18 and TRBJ1-6; D remains ambiguous. Trimming shortened V by 3 bases and J by 7 bases, and 13 bases separated the two germline ends. The CDR3 runs 15 residues. Germline V gene data show CDR1 as KGHSH and CDR2 as LQKENI. The CDR3 DNA reads as TGTGCCAGCTCACCTGGAGTGGGGAGGAATTCACCCCTCCACTTT. This sequence encodes CASSPGVGRNSPLHF.

The chain joins TRBV9 to TRBJ1-4; D perhaps matches TRBD1 (5 bases). Trimming stripped 0 bases from V and 0 bases from J, with 15 bases between. CDR3 length: 18 residues. The germline V gene has CDR1 SGDLS and CDR2 YYNGEE. CDR3 bases: TGTGCCAGCAGCGTAGATGGCAGGGCGGCGGCAACTAATGAAAAACTGTTTTTT. It translates to CASSVDGRAAATNEKLFF.

In DNA, the CDR3 is TGCGCCAGCAGCCAAACAGGGAGGGACACCGGGGAGCTGTTTTTT. Its protein product is CASSQTGRDTGELFF. The J gene is TRBJ2-2, the V gene TRBV4-1; possible D gene TRBD2, 7 bases. The CDR3 has 15 residues. V dropped 2 bases and J dropped 3 bases, with 10 bases sitting between them. Germline V lookup: CDR1 MGHRA, CDR2 YSYEKL.

CDR3 sequence (DNA): TGTGCCAGCAGCGTAGCTACGGATAACCCGAACAGCGATGGCTACACCTTC. Protein sequence: CASSVATDNPNSDGYTF. The chain has TRBV9 and TRBJ1-2, with D unclear. Germline values: CDR1 SGDLS, CDR2 YYNGEE. The CDR3 contains 17 residues. V lost 0 bases and J lost 6, with 21 bases in between.

The chain is built from TRBV18 and TRBJ1-6; maybe TRBD1 (6 bases). In germline, CDR1 is KGHSH, CDR2 LQKENI. V dropped 1 base and J dropped 8 bases, with 6 bases sitting between them. The CDR3 is 13 residues long. The CDR3 region is CASSPQGDSPLHF. The CDR3 DNA reads as TGTGCCAGCTCACCACAGGGGGATTCACCCCTCCACTTT.

This rearrangement joins TRBV7-9 to TRBJ1-5; weak D call: TRBD1 (5 bases). The V end was cut by 5 bases, the J end by 3 bases, with 14 bases between. The germline V gene has CDR1 SEHNR and CDR2 FQNEAQ (reference sequence). The CDR3 spans 15 residues. CDR3 amino acids: CASSPQGSSNQPQHF. In DNA form, the CDR3 reads TGTGCCAGCAGCCCTCAGGGATCTTCCAATCAGCCCCAGCATTTT.

V is TRBV4-3 and J is TRBJ2-1; a possible D gene is TRBD2 (6 bases). Germline V lookup: CDR1 LGHNA, CDR2 YSLEER. There are 16 residues in the CDR3. The germline V and J ends were trimmed by 2 bases and 0 bases, with 11 bases remaining between them. CDR3 sequence reads: CASSQMDGSSYNEQFF. The DNA for the CDR3 is TGCGCCAGCAGCCAAATGGACGGGAGCTCCTACAATGAGCAGTTCTTC.

The rearrangement uses TRBV7-2 and TRBJ1-2; 12 bases map to TRBD1. The CDR3 sequence is 15 residues long. The ends lost 5 bases at V and 4 bases at J; junction bases unmatched: 5. CDR1 is SGHTA, CDR2 FQGNSA, per germline. The CDR3 spells CASSPGTGGSYGYTF. For the CDR3, the DNA is TGTGCCAGCAGCCCCGGGACAGGGGGCAGCTATGGCTACACCTTC.

V gene TRBV28 combines with J gene TRBJ1-6; the D gene is possibly TRBD1 (6 bases). The CDR3 runs 14 residues. Germline V gene lookup returns CDR1 MDHEN and CDR2 SYDVKM. V was cut by 10 bases and J by 10 bases, with 20 bases left in between. CDR3 coding DNA: TGTGCCATAGGGGGAAGGGGGTGGAGATCACCCCTCCACTTT. This translates into CAIGGRGWRSPLHF. The complete variable domain, with remaining parts taken from reference TRBV28 and TRBJ1-6, reads DVKVTQSSRYLVKRTGEKVFLECVQDMDHENMFWYRQDPGLGLRLIYFSYDVKMKEKGDIPEGYSVSREKKERFSLILESASTNQTSMYLCAIGGRGWRSPLHFGNGTRLTVT.

The V and J genes are TRBV11-2 and TRBJ2-5, with D possibly TRBD1 on 6 matching bases. Germline CDR1 and CDR2: SGHAT and FQNNGV. The V end was cut by 3 bases, the J end by 2 bases, with 10 bases between. The CDR3 extends over 14 amino acids. The CDR3 sequence is CASSFSGQQETQYF. The CDR3 DNA sequence: TGTGCCAGCAGCTTCTCGGGACAACAAGAGACCCAGTACTTC.

This chain links TRBV7-8 with TRBJ1-5; possibly TRBD1 for D (6 bases). CDR3 length: 15 residues. The V gene's germline CDR1 is SGHVS and CDR2 FQNEAQ. Trimming pared 5 bases from V and 7 bases from J, leaving 18 bases between. CDR3 coding DNA: TGTGCCAGCAGCGCATTAGGGACACTGGGGCAGCCCCAGCATTTT. Residues: CASSALGTLGQPQHF.

This clone showed up just once. This rearrangement joins TRBV2 to TRBJ1-4, with unresolved D. V shed 6 bases and J shed 8 bases, with 19 bases lying between them. Germline-derived CDR1 and CDR2 are SNHLY and FYNNEI. The CDR3 length is 15 residues. The CDR3 region is CASRTQAETAEKLFF. CDR3 sequence (DNA): TGTGCCAGCAGGACTCAGGCAGAGACTGCGGAAAAACTGTTTTTT.

In DNA form, the CDR3 reads TGCGCCAGCAGCCAAGAAGACAGCTACACCGGGGAGCTGTTTTTT. Protein sequence: CASSQEDSYTGELFF. This chain joins TRBV4-3 and TRBJ2-2; a possible D gene is TRBD1 (5 bases). The germline V gene encodes CDR1 LGHNA and CDR2 YSLEER. The CDR3 is 15 amino acids. The V gene lost 0 bases and the J gene lost 3 bases, with 8 bases spanning the gap.

V gene TRBV9 combines with J gene TRBJ1-2; 10 nucleotides agree with TRBD1. CDR1 and CDR2 from the germline V gene are SGDLS and YYNGEE. This CDR3 contains 16 residues. V trimming: 4 bases; J trimming: 6 bases; junction bases outside the gene matches: 12. The CDR3 DNA reads TGTGCCAGCAGCCGAGCTGGGGAGGGACAGGGGAATGGCTACACCTTC. Translated, it gives CASSRAGEGQGNGYTF.

The J gene is TRBJ1-5, the V gene TRBV27; 8 bases are a match to TRBD1. Trimming took 3 bases from V and 4 from J; bases not matched to a gene: 8. The germline V gene has CDR1 MNHEY and CDR2 SMNVEV (reference sequence). The length of the CDR3 is 16 residues. In DNA, the CDR3 is TGTGCCAGCAGTTTCCTGGACAGGGTAGCAAATCAGCCCCAGCATTTT. It specifies CASSFLDRVANQPQHF.

This clone came up a few times. The chain combines TRBV6-5 with TRBJ1-1; D not certain. The germline V gene encodes CDR1 MNHEY and CDR2 SVGAGI. The CDR3 covers 12 residues. Trimming cost V 5 bases and J 11 bases, with 15 bases left between them. The CDR3 region has the DNA TGTGCCAGCAGTACCAGGACGCGAGGGGCTTTCTTT. Translating it yields CASSTRTRGAFF.

The chain uses TRBV6-2 or TRBV6-3 and TRBJ1-2; D might be TRBD1 (6 bases). The CDR3 extends over 14 amino acids. Germline V gives CDR1 MNHEY, CDR2 SVGEGT. V lost 2 bases and J 8 bases, leaving 15 bases between the germline ends. The CDR3 coding sequence is TGTGCCAGCAGTTACGGGACAACCAACGGCGGCTACACCTTC. It encodes CASSYGTTNGGYTF.

The chain links TRBV28 to TRBJ2-7; TRBD2 aligns across 8 bases. J lost 2 bases, V lost 5 bases, and 8 bases had no gene match. CDR1 MDHEN and CDR2 SYDVKM come from the germline V gene. CDR3 length equals 15 residues. CDR3 coding DNA: TGTGCCAGCAGTATCGGTGCGGGGGGCGCCTACGAGCAGTACTTC. Protein product: CASSIGAGGAYEQYF.